This is a list of T cell receptor beta chains from one sample in a study of cytomegalovirus exposure and HLA in healthy donors. Clones were read by immunoSEQ multiplex PCR, and TCRdb kept only the in-frame ones, dropping some. Of 140,000 or so clones in the sample, 80% were seen once. Sequenced input: PBMCs. These receptors were collected from a female donor in good health and CMV-seronegative. Each CDR3 is given with its conserved first and last residue. The order of the fields is V gene, D gene, CDR3 length, CDR3 protein. D genes are given only for firm matches.

V gene: TRBV6-5
D gene: NA
CDR3 length: 15
CDR3 protein: CASSYSDRAKNIQYF

V gene: TRBV6-4
D gene: NA
CDR3 length: 14
CDR3 protein: CASSPVWGGQPQHF

V gene: TRBV28
D gene: TRBD1
CDR3 length: 16
CDR3 protein: CASTLRDRGRERGYTF

V gene: TRBV11-2
D gene: TRBD2
CDR3 length: 15
CDR3 protein: CASSLSGRSDNEQFF

V gene: TRBV2
D gene: NA
CDR3 length: 13
CDR3 protein: CASERTAVAEAFF

V gene: TRBV16
D gene: NA
CDR3 length: 16
CDR3 protein: CASSRNRHGMNTEAFF

V gene: TRBV30
D gene: NA
CDR3 length: 17
CDR3 protein: CAWSSPPDRRASYEQYF

V gene: TRBV29-1
D gene: TRBD2
CDR3 length: 18
CDR3 protein: CSVAFGASGNLWSYEQYF

V gene: TRBV6-1
D gene: TRBD2
CDR3 length: 11
CDR3 protein: CASTAGGRQYF

V gene: TRBV5-4
D gene: TRBD2
CDR3 length: 17
CDR3 protein: CASSLFREGPSTDTQYF

V gene: TRBV7-9
D gene: NA
CDR3 length: 14
CDR3 protein: CASSLALGGTEAFF

V gene: TRBV6-5
D gene: TRBD2
CDR3 length: 16
CDR3 protein: CASSYSRTSVTGELFF

V gene: TRBV18
D gene: NA
CDR3 length: 14
CDR3 protein: CASSPPGARETQYF

V gene: TRBV9
D gene: TRBD1
CDR3 length: 14
CDR3 protein: CASSVGTGNYEQYF

V gene: TRBV9
D gene: NA
CDR3 length: 16
CDR3 protein: CASSVEGGTIQETQYF

V gene: TRBV5-6
D gene: NA
CDR3 length: 12
CDR3 protein: CASSEDTETQYF

V gene: TRBV28
D gene: TRBD1
CDR3 length: 18
CDR3 protein: CASSTWTGGERTADTQYF

V gene: TRBV6-6
D gene: NA
CDR3 length: 12
CDR3 protein: CASSHPDFEAFF

V gene: TRBV14
D gene: NA
CDR3 length: 18
CDR3 protein: CASSQRAAGRYIRYEQYF